This is a list of T cell receptor beta chains from one sample in a study of cytotoxic CD8 clonotypes in ibrutinib-treated CLL. TCRdb's table, derived via immunoSEQ multiplex PCR, lists solely in-frame clones and lacks some. The repertoire holds approximately 80,000 clones, with about 86% as singletons. The sample in question was PBMCs, obtained before ibrutinib treatment. These receptor sequences come from a human donor with chronic lymphocytic leukemia. Both conserved end residues are part of each CDR3. Each record gives: V gene, J gene, CDR3 protein.

V gene: TRBV11-2; J gene: TRBJ2-7; CDR3 protein: CASSLGVRSAAYEQYF
V gene: TRBV27; J gene: TRBJ1-2; CDR3 protein: CASSPGGNYGYTF
V gene: TRBV10-3; J gene: TRBJ1-1; CDR3 protein: CAISEDPWQGGTEAFF
V gene: TRBV9; J gene: TRBJ2-2; CDR3 protein: CASSVVPTSGGTGELFF
V gene: TRBV28; J gene: TRBJ2-7; CDR3 protein: CASIKSGSSHYEQYF
V gene: TRBV25-1; J gene: TRBJ2-1; CDR3 protein: CASSEWVGQRNEQFF
V gene: TRBV30; J gene: TRBJ2-5; CDR3 protein: CAWKGGQETQYF
V gene: TRBV11-3; J gene: TRBJ2-3; CDR3 protein: CASSMTSGSRNTQYF
V gene: TRBV6-5; J gene: TRBJ2-1; CDR3 protein: CASSYSAHEQFF
V gene: TRBV7-2; J gene: TRBJ1-1; CDR3 protein: CASSPRTGGTEAFF
V gene: TRBV28; J gene: TRBJ2-3; CDR3 protein: CASLAGAVDTQYF
V gene: TRBV7-3; J gene: TRBJ2-1; CDR3 protein: CASSFGDEQFF
V gene: TRBV5-6; J gene: TRBJ2-2; CDR3 protein: CASRGTGGNTGELFF
V gene: TRBV7-9; J gene: TRBJ2-5; CDR3 protein: CASSLTREGETQYF
V gene: TRBV9; J gene: TRBJ2-3; CDR3 protein: CASSDQGGAGDTQYF
V gene: TRBV7-8; J gene: TRBJ1-5; CDR3 protein: CASSFRTKTGRLDQPQHF
V gene: TRBV7-2; J gene: TRBJ2-7; CDR3 protein: CASSFIGTSGLVSFYEQYF
V gene: TRBV5-1; J gene: TRBJ2-7; CDR3 protein: CASSLTNRGPYEQYF
V gene: TRBV6-1; J gene: TRBJ1-1; CDR3 protein: CASSVHSMNTEAFF
V gene: TRBV6-5; J gene: TRBJ2-6; CDR3 protein: CASSYRVPGANVLTF
V gene: TRBV5-1; J gene: TRBJ2-1; CDR3 protein: CASSPGLAREVNEQFF
V gene: TRBV6-5; J gene: TRBJ1-1; CDR3 protein: CASRYRGNTEAFF
V gene: TRBV2; J gene: TRBJ1-1; CDR3 protein: CASIHVGENTEAFF
V gene: TRBV21-1; J gene: TRBJ1-2; CDR3 protein: CASSKFAGHPIYGYTF
V gene: TRBV7-9; J gene: TRBJ2-1; CDR3 protein: CASSLLAGVNYNEQFF
V gene: TRBV6-1; J gene: TRBJ1-3; CDR3 protein: CASSKQDSGNTIYF
V gene: TRBV15; J gene: TRBJ2-5; CDR3 protein: CATSRRSDRGLQETQYF
V gene: TRBV6-5; J gene: TRBJ2-7; CDR3 protein: CASSYSGPGYEQYF
V gene: TRBV4-2; J gene: TRBJ2-7; CDR3 protein: CASSLFGTSGYEQYF
V gene: TRBV9; J gene: TRBJ2-7; CDR3 protein: CASAGANSYEQYF
V gene: TRBV4-2; J gene: TRBJ2-7; CDR3 protein: CASSQTRTVSYEQYF
V gene: TRBV2; J gene: TRBJ1-5; CDR3 protein: CASIADRAGGQPQHF
V gene: TRBV13; J gene: TRBJ2-3; CDR3 protein: CASSLKGLFTDTQYF
V gene: TRBV7-9; J gene: TRBJ2-7; CDR3 protein: CASSLVAGALFHEQYF
V gene: TRBV29-1; J gene: TRBJ2-1; CDR3 protein: CSGRNYNEQFF
V gene: TRBV5-4; J gene: TRBJ2-1; CDR3 protein: CASSSLLGKYNEQFF
V gene: TRBV30; J gene: TRBJ2-7; CDR3 protein: CAWSVGYDGSGGEQYF
V gene: TRBV5-1; J gene: TRBJ2-5; CDR3 protein: CASSLERAEETQYF
V gene: TRBV11-3; J gene: TRBJ2-7; CDR3 protein: CASSLLAGPSYEQYF
V gene: TRBV19; J gene: TRBJ1-1; CDR3 protein: CASAPGSGGNTEAFF